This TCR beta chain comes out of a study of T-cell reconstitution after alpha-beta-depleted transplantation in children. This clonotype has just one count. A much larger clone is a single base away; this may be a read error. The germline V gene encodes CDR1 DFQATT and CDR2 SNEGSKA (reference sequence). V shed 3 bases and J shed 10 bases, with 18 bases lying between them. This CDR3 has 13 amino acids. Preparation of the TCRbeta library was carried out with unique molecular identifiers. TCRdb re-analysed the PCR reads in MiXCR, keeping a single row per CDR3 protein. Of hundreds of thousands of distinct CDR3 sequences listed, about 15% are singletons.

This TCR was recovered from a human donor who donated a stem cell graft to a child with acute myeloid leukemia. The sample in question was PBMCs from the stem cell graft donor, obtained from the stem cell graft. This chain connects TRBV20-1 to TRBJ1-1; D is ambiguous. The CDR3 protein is CSARPKLGVLAFF. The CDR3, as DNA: TGCAGTGCTAGGCCCAAACTCGGGGTGCTAGCTTTCTTT.